The count of the clone carrying this T cell receptor beta chain is one. The antigen remains undetermined. Profiling relied on immunoSEQ multiplex PCR, and the TCRdb table lists in-frame clones only, not all of them. The sample contains roughly 23,000 clones, roughly 89% of which appear only once. These data come from a study of chemoradiotherapy in HPV16-positive cancers. Study-level points and caveats: Better recurrence-free survival went with HPV-responsive T-cell expansion in HPV16-positive patients. The functional HPV-specific definition rests on just a couple of HPV16-positive patients.

The germline V gene encodes CDR1 SGHRS and CDR2 YFSETQ. The CDR3 is 20 residues long. V trimming: 1 base; J trimming: 9 bases; junction bases outside the gene matches: 21. Material: blood, obtained from a patient who underwent chemoradiotherapy. This receptor was identified in a human donor with HPV-associated anogenital cancer. The V and J genes are TRBV5-1 and TRBJ2-3; 12 bases are a match to TRBD2. The CDR3 here is CASSLRDRTSGDPRGRTQYF. CDR3 sequence (DNA): TGCGCCAGCAGCTTGAGGGACAGGACTAGCGGGGACCCAAGGGGGAGGACGCAGTATTTT. The full variable domain, in which reference TRBV5-1 and TRBJ2-3 provide the parts outside the CDR3, is KAGVTQTPRYLIKTRGQQVTLSCSPISGHRSVSWYQQTPGQGLQFLFEYFSETQRNKGNFPGRFSGRQFSNSRSEMNVSTLELGDSALYLCASSLRDRTSGDPRGRTQYFGPGTRLTVL.